Following are 16 T cell receptor beta chains from one sample sequenced in a study of yellow fever vaccine responses in identical twins. One entry per CDR3 protein, called by TCRdb with MiXCR from the RT-PCR reads. The data contain 9,900 or so distinct CDR3 sequences, over 65% of them singletons. The specimen was T cells from blood (PBMCs), unsorted or a sorted subset (not recorded which), collected before or after yellow fever vaccination (not recorded which). The source of these receptors is a woman aged 18-35 years who received the yellow fever vaccine.

The rearrangement joins TRBV5-1 to TRBJ2-7, with 11 bases that match TRBD1. The CDR3 length is 15 residues. From germline, CDR1 is SGHRS and CDR2 YFSETQ. V was pared by 2 bases and J by 3 bases, with 4 bases of the junction left unmatched. CDR3 DNA: TGCGCCAGCAGCTTAGGGGGGACAGGGGGCTACGAGCAGTACTTC. Its translation is CASSLGGTGGYEQYF. Supplemented by reference TRBV5-1 and TRBJ2-7, the full variable domain reads KAGVTQTPRYLIKTRGQQVTLSCSPISGHRSVSWYQQTPGQGLQFLFEYFSETQRNKGNFPGRFSGRQFSNSRSEMNVSTLELGDSALYLCASSLGGTGGYEQYFGPGTRLTVT.

The CDR3, as DNA: TGTGCCAGCAGCCCTCAAGGGTGGGATCAGCCCCAGCATTTT. As protein: CASSPQGWDQPQHF. V is TRBV11-1 and J is TRBJ1-5, with D uncertain. This CDR3 contains 14 residues. Trimming left V 5 bases short and J 5 bases short, with 13 bases between. Per the germline V gene, CDR1 is SGHAT and CDR2 is FQDESV (reference sequence).

The chain links TRBV29-1 to TRBJ2-5; no clear D gene. Germline CDR1 reads SQVTM; CDR2 reads ANQGSEA. Trimming shortened V by 6 bases and J by 5 bases, and 19 bases separated the two germline ends. The CDR3 covers 14 residues. In nucleotides, the CDR3 is TGCAGCGTCCCAAACCGGTCCTTCTCGGAGACCCAGTACTTC. Encoded protein: CSVPNRSFSETQYF.

This clonotype came up a few times. This chain connects TRBV29-1 to TRBJ1-2; 10 nucleotides line up with TRBD1. With V trimmed by 4 bases and J by 2 bases, 4 bases remained unmatched. The germline V gene has CDR1 SQVTM and CDR2 ANQGSEA. CDR3 length: 14 residues. The CDR3 sequence is CSVGRTGGNYGYTF. The CDR3 DNA reads TGCAGCGTTGGTCGGACAGGGGGGAACTATGGCTACACCTTC.

Written as DNA, the CDR3 is TGTGCCAGCAGCTTTACCTGGGAGCAGTTCTTC. Translated, it gives CASSFTWEQFF. The gene calls are TRBV11-1 and TRBJ2-1; unclear D gene. The V gene lost 3 bases and the J gene lost 10 bases, with 7 bases spanning the gap. Germline values: CDR1 SGHAT, CDR2 FQDESV (reference sequence). This CDR3 spans 11 amino acids.

The V gene is TRBV11-3, the J gene TRBJ1-4; no firm D call. There are 16 residues in the CDR3. The germline V and J ends were trimmed by 1 base and 3 bases, with 12 bases remaining between them. Germline assignment: CDR1 SGHNT and CDR2 YENEEA. The CDR3 nucleotides read TGTGCCAGCAGCTTAGGCTACAGAGCTTCTAATGAAAAACTGTTTTTT. The encoded protein is CASSLGYRASNEKLFF.

The chain carries TRBV28 and TRBJ1-6, with D possibly TRBD1 on 5 matching bases. The CDR3 spans 15 residues. Looked up from germline, CDR1 is MDHEN and CDR2 is SYDVKM. V was trimmed by 5 bases and J by 2 bases, leaving 10 bases between them. The CDR3 coding sequence is TGTGCCAGCAGTGGGGACGGGGCCTATAATTCACCCCTCCACTTT. Amino acids: CASSGDGAYNSPLHF.

The chain links TRBV28 to TRBJ2-5; TRBD1 matches at 12 bases. The CDR3 runs 15 residues. Germline V gene lookup returns CDR1 MDHEN and CDR2 SYDVKM. V was pared by 5 bases and J by 5 bases, with 6 bases of the junction left unmatched. In nucleotides, the CDR3 is TGTGCCAGCAGTACCCGGGACAGGGGGCTGGAGACCCAGTACTTC. It codes for CASSTRDRGLETQYF.

V is TRBV5-1 and J is TRBJ1-3; D ambiguous. Germline V gene sequence: CDR1 SGHRS, CDR2 YFSETQ. The length of the CDR3 is 15 residues. Deletions cut 3 bases from V and 0 bases from J, with 10 bases between. For the CDR3, the DNA is TGCGCCAGCAGCTCTGGCATAGGCTCTGGAAACACCATATATTTT. Protein product: CASSSGIGSGNTIYF.

This clonotype was counted between two and nine times. Germline is not matched at one junction end, which may reflect a read error. The genes are TRBV18 and TRBJ1-2; perhaps TRBD1 as D (6 bases). Germline V lookup: CDR1 KGHSH, CDR2 LQKENI. The CDR3 covers 14 residues. The CDR3, as DNA: TGTGCCAGCTCGCAGGGGCAGACTAACTATGACTACACCTTC. It translates to CASSQGQTNYDYTF.

The V and J genes are TRBV28 and TRBJ1-5; tentatively, D is TRBD1 (5 bases). The length of the CDR3 is 15 residues. V lost 4 bases and J lost 6, with 16 bases in between. Germline CDR1 and CDR2: MDHEN and SYDVKM. CDR3 in amino acids: CASSSTEDLSQPQHF. CDR3 DNA: TGTGCCAGCAGTTCGACAGAGGACTTAAGTCAGCCCCAGCATTTT.

The rearrangement links TRBV7-9 to TRBJ2-7; D gene unclear. The CDR3 consists of 11 residues. Germline V gene data show CDR1 as SEHNR and CDR2 as FQNEAQ (reference sequence). V was pared by 4 bases and J by 2 bases, with 3 bases between. The CDR3, as DNA: TGTGCCAGCAGCTCTACCTACGAGCAGTACTTC. This encodes CASSSTYEQYF.

The gene calls are TRBV27 and TRBJ2-5, with D unresolved. V shed 2 bases and J shed 1 base, with 11 bases lying between them. In germline, CDR1 is MNHEY, CDR2 SMNVEV (reference sequence). This CDR3 contains 15 residues. The CDR3 loop is CASSLQSGPQETQYF. The CDR3, as DNA: TGTGCCAGCAGTTTACAGTCAGGCCCCCAAGAGACCCAGTACTTC.

The rearrangement uses TRBV5-4 and TRBJ2-5; the match to TRBD1 covers 8 bases. The CDR3 is made up of 14 amino acids. V trimming: 0 bases; J trimming: 7 bases; junction bases outside the gene matches: 5. The germline CDR1 and CDR2 sequences are SGHNT and YYREEE (reference sequence). CDR3 sequence: CASSLGTGLVTQYF. Written as DNA, the CDR3 is TGTGCCAGCAGCTTGGGGACAGGGTTGGTGACCCAGTACTTC.

The chain employs TRBV10-3 and TRBJ1-5; a possible D gene is TRBD1 (5 bases). V gave up 3 bases and J gave up 1 base, with 7 bases separating them. CDR3 length: 14 residues. Germline lookup yields CDR1 ENHRY and CDR2 SYGVKD. CDR3 in amino acids: CAISDRVSNQPQHF. DNA of the CDR3: TGTGCCATCAGTGACAGGGTAAGCAATCAGCCCCAGCATTTT.

This clonotype has just one count. The chain uses TRBV21-1 and TRBJ1-2; TRBD1 is the table's D call and was not checked against the DNA. TRBV21-1 is an annotated pseudogene. CDR3 length: 13 amino acids. CDR3 amino acids: CASSKRTRYGYTF. In nucleotides, the CDR3 is TGTGCCAGCAGCAAAAGGACCCGGTATGGCTACACCTTC.